This TCR beta chain was captured by sequencing in a study of blood T cell repertoires in COVID-19. The overall study: Sites across the United States, Italy and Spain contributed samples from acute and convalescent COVID-19. Sources were T cells, B-cell-depleted T cells, or PBMCs; the material itself was cDNA or gDNA.

Enrollment of patients from Seattle took place during active infection, with longitudinal follow-up. TCRdb's copy holds only in-frame clones and misses some; the assay was immunoSEQ multiplex PCR. The data show about 300,000 clones, about 87% seen once. CDR3 length: 15 amino acids. Germline V lookup: CDR1 SGHNT, CDR2 YENEEA. V was clipped by 2 bases and J by 2 bases, with 13 bases between them. Sequenced input: peripheral blood. The chain has TRBV11-3 and TRBJ2-7; D not resolved. The TCR sequence derives from a woman in her forties or fifties with COVID-19, enrolled during active disease. CDR3: CASSLRVQLTYEQYF. The CDR3 nucleotides read TGTGCCAGCAGCTTAAGAGTACAGCTAACCTACGAGCAGTACTTC.